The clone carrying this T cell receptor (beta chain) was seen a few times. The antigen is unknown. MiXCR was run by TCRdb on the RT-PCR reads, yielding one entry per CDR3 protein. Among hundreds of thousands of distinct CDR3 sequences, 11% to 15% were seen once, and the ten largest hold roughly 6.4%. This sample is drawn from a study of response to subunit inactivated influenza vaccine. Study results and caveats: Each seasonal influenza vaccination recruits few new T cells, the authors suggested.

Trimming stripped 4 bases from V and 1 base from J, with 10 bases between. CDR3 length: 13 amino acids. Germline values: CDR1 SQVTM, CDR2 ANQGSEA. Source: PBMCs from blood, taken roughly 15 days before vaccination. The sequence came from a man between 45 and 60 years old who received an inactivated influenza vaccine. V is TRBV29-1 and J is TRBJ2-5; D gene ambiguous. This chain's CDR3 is CSVGRVPQETQYF. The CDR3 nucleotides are TGCAGCGTTGGCCGAGTACCCCAAGAGACCCAGTACTTC.